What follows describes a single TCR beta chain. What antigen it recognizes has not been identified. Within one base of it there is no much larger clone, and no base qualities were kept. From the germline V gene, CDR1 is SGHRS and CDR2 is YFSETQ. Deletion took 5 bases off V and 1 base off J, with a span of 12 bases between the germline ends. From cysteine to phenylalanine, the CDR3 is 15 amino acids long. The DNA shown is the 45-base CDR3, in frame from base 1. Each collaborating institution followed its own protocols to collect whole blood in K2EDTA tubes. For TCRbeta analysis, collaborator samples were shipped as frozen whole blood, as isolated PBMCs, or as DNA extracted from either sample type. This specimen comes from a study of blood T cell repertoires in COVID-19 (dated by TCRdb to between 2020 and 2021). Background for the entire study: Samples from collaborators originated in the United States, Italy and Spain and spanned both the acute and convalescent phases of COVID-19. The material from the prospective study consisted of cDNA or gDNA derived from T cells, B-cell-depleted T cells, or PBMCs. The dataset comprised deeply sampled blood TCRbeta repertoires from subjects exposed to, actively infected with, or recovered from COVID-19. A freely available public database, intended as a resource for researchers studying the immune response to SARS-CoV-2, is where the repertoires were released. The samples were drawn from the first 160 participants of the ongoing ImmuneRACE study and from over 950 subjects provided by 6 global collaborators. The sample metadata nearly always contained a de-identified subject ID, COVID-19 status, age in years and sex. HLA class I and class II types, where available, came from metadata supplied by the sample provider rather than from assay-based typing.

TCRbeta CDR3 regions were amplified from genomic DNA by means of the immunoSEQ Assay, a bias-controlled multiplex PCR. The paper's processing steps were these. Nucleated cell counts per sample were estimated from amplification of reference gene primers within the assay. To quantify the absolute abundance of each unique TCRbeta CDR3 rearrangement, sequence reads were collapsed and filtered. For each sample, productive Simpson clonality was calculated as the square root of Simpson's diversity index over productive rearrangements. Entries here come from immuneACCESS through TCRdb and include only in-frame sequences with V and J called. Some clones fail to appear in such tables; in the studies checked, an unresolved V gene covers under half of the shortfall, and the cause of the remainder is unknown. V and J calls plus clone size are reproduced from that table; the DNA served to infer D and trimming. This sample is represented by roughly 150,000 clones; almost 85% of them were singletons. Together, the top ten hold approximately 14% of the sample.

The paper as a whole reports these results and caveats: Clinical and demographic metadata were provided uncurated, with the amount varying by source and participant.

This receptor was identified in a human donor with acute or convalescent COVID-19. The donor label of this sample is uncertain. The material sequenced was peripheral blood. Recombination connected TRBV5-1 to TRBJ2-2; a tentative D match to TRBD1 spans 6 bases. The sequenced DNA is TGCGCCAGCAGGGGGGCAGGGCTGAACACCGGGGAGCTGTTTTTT. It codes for CASRGAGLNTGELFF.